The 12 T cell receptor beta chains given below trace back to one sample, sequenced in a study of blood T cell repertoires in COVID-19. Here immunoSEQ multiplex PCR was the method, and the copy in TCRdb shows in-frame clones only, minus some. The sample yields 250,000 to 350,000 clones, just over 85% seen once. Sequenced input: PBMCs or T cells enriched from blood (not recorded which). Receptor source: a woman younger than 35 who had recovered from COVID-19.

CDR3 residues: CASRRTSGPNNEQFF. In DNA, the CDR3 is TGTGCCAGCAGACGGACTAGCGGGCCTAACAATGAGCAGTTCTTC. The V call is TRBV7-9, the J call TRBJ2-1, with TRBD2 identical over 11 bases. Germline V lookup: CDR1 SEHNR, CDR2 FQNEAQ (reference sequence). The CDR3 spans 15 residues. V trimming: 6 bases; J trimming: 5 bases; junction bases outside the gene matches: 6.

The CDR3 region is CASSPGIRTDTQYF. In DNA form, the CDR3 reads TGTGCCAGCAGTCCGGGTATTCGCACAGATACGCAGTATTTT. This chain uses TRBV9 with TRBJ2-3; unclear D gene. The germline gives CDR1 SGDLS, CDR2 YYNGEE. The CDR3 sequence is 14 residues long. V gave up 5 bases and J gave up 1 base, with 11 bases separating them.

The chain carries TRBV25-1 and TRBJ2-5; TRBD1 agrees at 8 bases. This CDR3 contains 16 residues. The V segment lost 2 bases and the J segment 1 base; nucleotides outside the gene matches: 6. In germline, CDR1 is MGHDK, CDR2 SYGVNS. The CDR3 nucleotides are TGTGCCAGCAGTGAAATCGGGACAGGTACCCAAGAGACCCAGTACTTC. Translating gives CASSEIGTGTQETQYF.

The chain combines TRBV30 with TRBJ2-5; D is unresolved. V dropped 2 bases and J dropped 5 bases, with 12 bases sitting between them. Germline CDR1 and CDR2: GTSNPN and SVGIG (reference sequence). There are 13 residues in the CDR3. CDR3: CAWSFIQFETQYF. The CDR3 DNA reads TGTGCCTGGAGTTTTATACAATTCGAGACCCAGTACTTC.

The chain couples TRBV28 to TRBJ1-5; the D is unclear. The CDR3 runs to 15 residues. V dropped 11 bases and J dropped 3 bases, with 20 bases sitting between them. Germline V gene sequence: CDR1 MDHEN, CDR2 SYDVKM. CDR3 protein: CAVSRRGYNNQPQHF. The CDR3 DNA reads TGTGCCGTTAGCAGACGTGGCTATAACAATCAGCCCCAGCATTTT.

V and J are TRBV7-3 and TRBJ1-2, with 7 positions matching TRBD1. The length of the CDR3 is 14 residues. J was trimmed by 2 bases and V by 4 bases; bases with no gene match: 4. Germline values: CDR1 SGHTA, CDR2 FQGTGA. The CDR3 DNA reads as TGTGCCAGCAGCTCCGGACAGGAGAACTATGGCTACACCTTC. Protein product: CASSSGQENYGYTF.

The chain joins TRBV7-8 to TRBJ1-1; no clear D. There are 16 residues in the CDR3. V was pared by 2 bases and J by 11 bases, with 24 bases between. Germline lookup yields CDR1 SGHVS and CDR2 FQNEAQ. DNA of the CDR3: TGTGCCAGCAGCTTATTAGGGTCGGGGTCCGGGTTCGGGGCTTTCTTT. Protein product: CASSLLGSGSGFGAFF.

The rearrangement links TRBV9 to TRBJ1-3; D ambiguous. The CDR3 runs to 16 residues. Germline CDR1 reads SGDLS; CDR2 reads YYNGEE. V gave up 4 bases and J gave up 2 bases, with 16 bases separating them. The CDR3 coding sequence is TGTGCCAGCAGCTTTGAGGCAGAAGTACCTGGAAACACCATATATTTT. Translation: CASSFEAEVPGNTIYF.

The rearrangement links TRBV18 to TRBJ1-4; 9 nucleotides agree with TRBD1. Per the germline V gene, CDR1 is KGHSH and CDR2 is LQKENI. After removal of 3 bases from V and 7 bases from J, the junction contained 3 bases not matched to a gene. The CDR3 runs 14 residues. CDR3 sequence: CASSPGTGPEKLFF. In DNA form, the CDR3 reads TGTGCCAGCTCACCTGGGACAGGGCCTGAAAAACTGTTTTTT.

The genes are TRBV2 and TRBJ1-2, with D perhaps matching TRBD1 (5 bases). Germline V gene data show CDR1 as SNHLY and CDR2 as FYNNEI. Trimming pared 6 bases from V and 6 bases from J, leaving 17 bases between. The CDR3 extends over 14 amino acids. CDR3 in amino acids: CASSRVGLVDGYTF. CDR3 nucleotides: TGTGCCAGCAGCCGAGTGGGGCTGGTAGATGGCTACACCTTC.

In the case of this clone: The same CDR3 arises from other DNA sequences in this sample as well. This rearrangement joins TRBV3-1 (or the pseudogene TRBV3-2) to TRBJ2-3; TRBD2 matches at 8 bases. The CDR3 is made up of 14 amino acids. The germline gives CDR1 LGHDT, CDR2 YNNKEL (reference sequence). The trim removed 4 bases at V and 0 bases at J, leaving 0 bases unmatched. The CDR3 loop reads CASSRGGSTDTQYF. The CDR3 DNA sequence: TGTGCCAGCAGCCGCGGGGGGAGCACAGATACGCAGTATTTT.

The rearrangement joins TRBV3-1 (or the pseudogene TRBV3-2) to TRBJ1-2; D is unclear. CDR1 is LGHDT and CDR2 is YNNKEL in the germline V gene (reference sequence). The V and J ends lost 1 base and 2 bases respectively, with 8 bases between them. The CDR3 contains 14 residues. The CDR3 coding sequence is TGTGCCAGCAGCCAAGTGATCGGGAACTATGGCTACACCTTC. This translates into CASSQVIGNYGYTF.